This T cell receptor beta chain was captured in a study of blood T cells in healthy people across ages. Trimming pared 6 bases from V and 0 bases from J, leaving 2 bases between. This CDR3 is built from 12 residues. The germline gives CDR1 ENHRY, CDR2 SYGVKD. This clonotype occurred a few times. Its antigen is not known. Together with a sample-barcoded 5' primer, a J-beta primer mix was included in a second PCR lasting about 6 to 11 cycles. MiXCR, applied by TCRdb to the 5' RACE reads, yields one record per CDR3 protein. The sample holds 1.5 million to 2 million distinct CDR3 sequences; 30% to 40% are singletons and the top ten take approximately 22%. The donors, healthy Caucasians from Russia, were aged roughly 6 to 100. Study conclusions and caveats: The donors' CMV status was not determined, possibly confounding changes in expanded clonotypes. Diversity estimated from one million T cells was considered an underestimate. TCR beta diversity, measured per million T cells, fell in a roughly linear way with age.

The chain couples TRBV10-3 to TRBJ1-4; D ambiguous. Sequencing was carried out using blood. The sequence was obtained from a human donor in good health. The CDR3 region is CAISATNEKLFF. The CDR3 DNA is TGTGCCATCAGCGCAACTAATGAAAAACTGTTTTTT.